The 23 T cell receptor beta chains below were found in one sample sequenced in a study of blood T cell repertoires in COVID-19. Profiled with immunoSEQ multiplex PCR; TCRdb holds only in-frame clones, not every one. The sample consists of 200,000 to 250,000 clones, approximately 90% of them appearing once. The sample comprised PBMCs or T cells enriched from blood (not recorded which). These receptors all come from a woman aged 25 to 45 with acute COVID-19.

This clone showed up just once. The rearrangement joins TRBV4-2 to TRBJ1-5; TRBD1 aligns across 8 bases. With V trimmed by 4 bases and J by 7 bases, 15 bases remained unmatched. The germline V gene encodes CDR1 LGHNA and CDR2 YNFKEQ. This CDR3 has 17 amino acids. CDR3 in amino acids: CASSPRQGQGPDQPQHF. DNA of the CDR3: TGTGCCAGCAGCCCACGTCAAGGACAGGGACCCGACCAGCCCCAGCATTTT.

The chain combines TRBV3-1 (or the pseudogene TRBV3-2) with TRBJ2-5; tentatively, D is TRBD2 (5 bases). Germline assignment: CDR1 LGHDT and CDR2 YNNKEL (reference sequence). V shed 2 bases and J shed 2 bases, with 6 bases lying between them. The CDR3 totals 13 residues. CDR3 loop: CASSQLAQETQYF. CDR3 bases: TGTGCCAGCAGCCAACTAGCACAAGAGACCCAGTACTTC.

The CDR3 region is CASSLGTGRSGANVLTF. In DNA, the CDR3 is TGTGCCAGCAGTTTAGGGACAGGGCGCTCTGGGGCCAACGTCCTGACTTTC. The rearrangement links TRBV28 to TRBJ2-6, with 9 bases lining up with TRBD1. V trimming: 2 bases; J trimming: 0 bases; junction bases outside the gene matches: 2. The CDR3 sequence is 17 residues long. CDR1 MDHEN and CDR2 SYDVKM come from the germline V gene.

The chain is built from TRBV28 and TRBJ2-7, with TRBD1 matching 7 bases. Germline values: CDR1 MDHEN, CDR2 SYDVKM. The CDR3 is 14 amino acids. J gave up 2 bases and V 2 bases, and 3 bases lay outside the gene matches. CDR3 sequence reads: CASSLDGTAYEQYF. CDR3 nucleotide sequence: TGTGCCAGCAGTTTAGACGGGACAGCCTACGAGCAGTACTTC.

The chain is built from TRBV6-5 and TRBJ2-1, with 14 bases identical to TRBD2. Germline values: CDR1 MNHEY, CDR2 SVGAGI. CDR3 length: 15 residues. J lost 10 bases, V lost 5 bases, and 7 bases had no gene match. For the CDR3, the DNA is TGTGCCAGCAGTCCCGGGACTAGCGGGAGCAACGAGCAGTTCTTC. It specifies CASSPGTSGSNEQFF.

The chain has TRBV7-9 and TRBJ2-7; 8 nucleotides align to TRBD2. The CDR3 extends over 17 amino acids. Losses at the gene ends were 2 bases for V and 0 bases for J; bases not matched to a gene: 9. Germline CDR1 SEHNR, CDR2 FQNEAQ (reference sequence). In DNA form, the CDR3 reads TGTGCCAGCAGCTTAACACCGGGGGGGCCCCTCTCCTACGAGCAGTACTTC. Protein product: CASSLTPGGPLSYEQYF.

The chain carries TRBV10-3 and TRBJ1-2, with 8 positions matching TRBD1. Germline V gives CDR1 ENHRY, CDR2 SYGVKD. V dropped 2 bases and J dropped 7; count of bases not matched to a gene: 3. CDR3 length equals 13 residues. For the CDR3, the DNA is TGTGCCATCAGTGAGACGGACAGGGCTGGCTACACCTTC. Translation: CAISETDRAGYTF.

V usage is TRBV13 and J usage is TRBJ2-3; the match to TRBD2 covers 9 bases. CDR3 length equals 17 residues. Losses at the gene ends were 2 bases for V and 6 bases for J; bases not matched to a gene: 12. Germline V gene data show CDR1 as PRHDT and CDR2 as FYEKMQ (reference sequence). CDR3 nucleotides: TGTGCCAGCAGCTTAACTAAGGGACTAGCCCCTCCGGATACGCAGTATTTT. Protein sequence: CASSLTKGLAPPDTQYF.

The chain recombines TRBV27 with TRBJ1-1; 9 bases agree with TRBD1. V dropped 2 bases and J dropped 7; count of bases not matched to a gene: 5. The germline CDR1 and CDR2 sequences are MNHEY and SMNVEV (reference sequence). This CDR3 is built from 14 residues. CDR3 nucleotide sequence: TGTGCCAGCAGTTTAGGGACAGGGAAAGATGAAGCTTTCTTT. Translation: CASSLGTGKDEAFF.

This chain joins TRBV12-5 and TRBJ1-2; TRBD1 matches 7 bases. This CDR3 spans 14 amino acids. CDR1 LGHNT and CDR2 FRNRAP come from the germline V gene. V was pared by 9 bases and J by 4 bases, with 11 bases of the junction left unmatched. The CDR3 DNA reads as TGTGCTAGCGGCGAACTGGACAGGCCCTATGGCTACACCTTC. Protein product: CASGELDRPYGYTF.

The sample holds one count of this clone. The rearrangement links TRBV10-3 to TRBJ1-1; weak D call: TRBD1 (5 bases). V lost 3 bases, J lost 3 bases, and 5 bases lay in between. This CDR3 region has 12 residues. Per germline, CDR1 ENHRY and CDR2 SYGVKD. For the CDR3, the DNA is TGTGCCATCAGTGAAGGGGACACTGAAGCTTTCTTT. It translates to CAISEGDTEAFF.

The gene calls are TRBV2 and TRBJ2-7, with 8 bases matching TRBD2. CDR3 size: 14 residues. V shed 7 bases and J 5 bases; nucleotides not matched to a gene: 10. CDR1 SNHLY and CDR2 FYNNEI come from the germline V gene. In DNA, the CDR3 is TGTGCCAGCAATCTACCGGGAGGGAAAAACGAGCAGTACTTC. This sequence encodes CASNLPGGKNEQYF. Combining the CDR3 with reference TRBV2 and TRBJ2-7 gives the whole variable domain EPEVTQTPSHQVTQMGQEVILRCVPISNHLYFYWYRQILGQKVEFLVSFYNNEISEKSEIFDDQFSVERPDGSNFTLKIRSTKLEDSAMYFCASNLPGGKNEQYFGPGTRLTVT.

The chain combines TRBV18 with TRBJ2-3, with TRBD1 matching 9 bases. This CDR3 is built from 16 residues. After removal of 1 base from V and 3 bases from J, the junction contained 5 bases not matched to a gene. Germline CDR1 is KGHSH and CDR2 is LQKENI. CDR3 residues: CASSPRGTGSTDTQYF. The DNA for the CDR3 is TGTGCCAGCTCACCACGGGGGACAGGGAGTACAGATACGCAGTATTTT.

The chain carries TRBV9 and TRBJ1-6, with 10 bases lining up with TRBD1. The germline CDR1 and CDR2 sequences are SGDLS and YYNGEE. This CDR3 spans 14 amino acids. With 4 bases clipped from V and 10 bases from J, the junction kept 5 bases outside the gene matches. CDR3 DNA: TGTGCCAGCAGCCTTGGACAGGGGGAATCACCCCTCCACTTT. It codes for CASSLGQGESPLHF.

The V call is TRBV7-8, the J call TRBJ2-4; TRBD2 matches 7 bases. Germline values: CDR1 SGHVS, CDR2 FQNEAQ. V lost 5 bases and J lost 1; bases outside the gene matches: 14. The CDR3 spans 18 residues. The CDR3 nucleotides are TGTGCCAGCAGCCCCAGTATTTCAGCGGGACCGGCCAAAAACATTCAGTACTTC. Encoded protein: CASSPSISAGPAKNIQYF.

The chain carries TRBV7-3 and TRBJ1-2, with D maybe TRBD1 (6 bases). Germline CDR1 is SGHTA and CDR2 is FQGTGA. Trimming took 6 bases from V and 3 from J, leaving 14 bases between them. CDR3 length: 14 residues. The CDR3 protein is CASSSRQDYYGYTF. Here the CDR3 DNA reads TGTGCCAGCAGTTCAAGACAGGACTACTATGGCTACACCTTC. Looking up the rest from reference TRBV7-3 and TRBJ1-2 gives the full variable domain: GAGVSQTPSNKVTEKGKYVELRCDPISGHTALYWYRQSLGQGPEFLIYFQGTGAADDSGLPNDRFFAVRPEGSVSTLKIQRTERGDSAVYLCASSSRQDYYGYTFGSGTRLTVV.

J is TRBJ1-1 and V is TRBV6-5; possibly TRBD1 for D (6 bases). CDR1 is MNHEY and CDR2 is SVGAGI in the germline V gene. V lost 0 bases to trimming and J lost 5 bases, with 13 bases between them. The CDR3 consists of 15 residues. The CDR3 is CASSYSRGRGTEAFF. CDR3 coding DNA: TGTGCCAGCAGTTACTCGAGGGGGAGGGGGACTGAAGCTTTCTTT.

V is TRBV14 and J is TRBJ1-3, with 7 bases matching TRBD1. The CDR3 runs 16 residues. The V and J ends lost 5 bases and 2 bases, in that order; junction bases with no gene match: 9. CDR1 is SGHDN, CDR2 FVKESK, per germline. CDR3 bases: TGTGCCAGCAGCGTACGGACAGGCCTCACTGGAAACACCATATATTTT. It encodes CASSVRTGLTGNTIYF.

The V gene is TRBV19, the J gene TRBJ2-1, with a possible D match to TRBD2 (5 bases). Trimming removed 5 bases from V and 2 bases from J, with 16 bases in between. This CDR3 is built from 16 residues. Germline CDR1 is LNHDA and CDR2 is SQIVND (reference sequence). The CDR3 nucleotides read TGTGCCAGTAGTCCCCCCGGACTGACACCCTACAATGAGCAGTTCTTC. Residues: CASSPPGLTPYNEQFF. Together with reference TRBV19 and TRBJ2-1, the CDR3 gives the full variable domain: DGGITQSPKYLFRKEGQNVTLSCEQNLNHDAMYWYRQDPGQGLRLIYYSQIVNDFQKGDIAEGYSVSREKKESFPLTVTSAQKNPTAFYLCASSPPGLTPYNEQFFGPGTRLTVL.

The CDR3 DNA reads TGTGCCAGCAGTTTCGTCCCGACAGGGGTGGAGGAAAAACTGTTTTTT. Encoded protein: CASSFVPTGVEEKLFF. The chain has TRBV6-5 and TRBJ1-4; 8 bases align to TRBD1. This CDR3 has 16 amino acids. CDR1 is MNHEY, CDR2 SVGAGI, per germline. V trimming: 4 bases; J trimming: 8 bases; junction bases outside the gene matches: 12.

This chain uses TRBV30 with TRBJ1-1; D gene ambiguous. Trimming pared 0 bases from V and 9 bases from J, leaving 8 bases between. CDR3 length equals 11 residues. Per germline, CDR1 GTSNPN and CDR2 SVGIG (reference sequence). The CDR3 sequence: CAWSVREKAFF. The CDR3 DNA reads TGTGCCTGGAGTGTAAGAGAGAAAGCTTTCTTT.

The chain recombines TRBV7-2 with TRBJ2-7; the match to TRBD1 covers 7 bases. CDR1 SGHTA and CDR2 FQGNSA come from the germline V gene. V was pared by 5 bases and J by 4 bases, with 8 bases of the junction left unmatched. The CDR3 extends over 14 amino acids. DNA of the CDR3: TGTGCCAGCAGCCTGACAGGGAAGGGATACGAGCAGTACTTC. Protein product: CASSLTGKGYEQYF. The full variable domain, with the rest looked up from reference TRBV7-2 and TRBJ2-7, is GAGVSQSPSNKVTEKGKDVELRCDPISGHTALYWYRQSLGQGLEFLIYFQGNSAPDKSGLPSDRFSAERTGGSVSTLTIQRTQQEDSAVYLCASSLTGKGYEQYFGPGTRLTVT.

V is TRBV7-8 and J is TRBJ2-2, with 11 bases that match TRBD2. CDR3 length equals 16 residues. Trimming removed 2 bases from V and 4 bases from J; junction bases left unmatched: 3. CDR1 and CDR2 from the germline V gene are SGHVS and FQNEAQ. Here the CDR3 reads CASSLTGLAGTGELFF. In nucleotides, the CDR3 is TGTGCCAGCAGCTTAACAGGACTAGCGGGCACCGGGGAGCTGTTTTTT.